These T cell receptor beta chains were read from a single sample in a study of cytomegalovirus exposure and HLA in healthy donors. TCRdb's table, derived via immunoSEQ multiplex PCR, lists solely in-frame clones and lacks some. The sample holds about 200,000 clones; around 80% are singletons and the top ten take 1.7%. Sequenced sample: PBMCs. The receptors come from a woman in her late teens or twenties in good health and CMV-seronegative. CDR3s include the opening cysteine and the closing phenylalanine or tryptophan. Fields, in order: clone size, J gene, D gene, V gene, CDR3 protein, CDR3 DNA. D genes are given only for firm matches. A row's size may be missing; if present it is once, few, many or a size class.

.	TRBJ1-5	TRBD1	TRBV7-9	CASSLEPGRDSYQPQHF	TGTGCCAGCAGCTTAGAACCGGGAAGGGACAGCTATCAGCCCCAGCATTTT
.	TRBJ1-5	TRBD1	TRBV4-2	CASSQVRDREQPQHF	TGTGCCAGCAGCCAAGTGAGGGACAGGGAACAGCCCCAGCATTTT
.	TRBJ1-3	TRBD1	TRBV11-2	CASSLAQGATGNTIYF	TGTGCCAGCAGCTTAGCCCAGGGGGCGACGGGAAACACCATATATTTT
.	TRBJ2-6	.	TRBV5-1	CASSATGSGANVLTF	TGCGCCAGCAGCGCTACAGGGTCCGGGGCCAACGTCCTGACTTTC
.	TRBJ2-1	TRBD2	TRBV18	CASSPSGTSTTRVKLLSSYNEQFF	TGTGCCAGCTCACCAAGCGGGACTAGCACCACCCGGGTTAAGCTTTTAAGCTCCTACAATGAGCAGTTCTTC
.	TRBJ1-3	.	TRBV9	CASSPGQMTRSGNTIYF	TGTGCCAGCAGCCCAGGACAGATGACTCGGTCTGGAAACACCATATATTTT
once	TRBJ1-1	.	TRBV7-9	CSSSLSVGGEGTEAFF	TGTTCCAGCAGCTTAAGTGTAGGCGGGGAGGGCACTGAAGCTTTCTTT
.	TRBJ2-7	TRBD2	TRBV7-2	CASSLFPWRESHEQYF	TGTGCCAGCAGCTTATTCCCCTGGCGGGAGTCCCACGAGCAGTACTTC
.	TRBJ2-5	TRBD2	TRBV2	CASSSLAGEGETQYF	TGTGCCAGCAGTTCACTAGCGGGAGAGGGAGAGACCCAGTACTTC
.	TRBJ2-2	TRBD2	TRBV7-9	CASSHSFRGIGRSPGELFF	TGTGCCAGCAGCCATAGTTTTCGAGGTATCGGGAGGAGCCCCGGGGAGCTGTTTTTT
.	TRBJ2-1	.	TRBV10-1	CASSDWTYNEQFF	TGCGCCAGCAGCGACTGGACCTACAATGAGCAGTTCTTC
.	TRBJ1-5	TRBD1	TRBV7-8	CASSLVDRNQPQHF	TGTGCCAGCAGCTTAGTGGACAGGAATCAGCCCCAGCATTTT
.	TRBJ2-3	.	TRBV19	CASRLTGSTDTQYF	TGTGCCAGTAGATTGACAGGCAGCACAGATACGCAGTATTTT
.	TRBJ2-2	.	TRBV10-3	CAISPRENTGELFF	TGTGCCATCAGTCCCCGGGAGAACACCGGGGAGCTGTTTTTT
.	TRBJ2-2	TRBD1	TRBV18	CASSPLGAGQGISGELFF	TGTGCCAGCTCACCACTCGGGGCTGGACAGGGAATTTCCGGGGAGCTGTTTTTT
.	TRBJ2-3	.	TRBV7-9	CASSLNRQGLTDTQYF	TGTGCCAGCAGCTTAAATCGCCAGGGGCTCACAGATACGCAGTATTTT
once	TRBJ2-1	TRBD1	TRBV29-1	CSVGGQVLYNEQFF	TGCAGCGTCGGTGGACAGGTTCTCTACAATGAGCAGTTCTTC
.	TRBJ1-4	.	TRBV7-9	CASSFLATNEKLFF	TGTGCCAGCAGCTTTCTTGCAACTAATGAAAAACTGTTTTTT
.	TRBJ2-3	TRBD2	TRBV7-9	CASSPLRGGSPSSTDTQYF	TGTGCCAGCAGTCCACTGAGAGGCGGGAGCCCCTCTAGCACAGATACGCAGTATTTT
.	TRBJ1-5	TRBD1	TRBV19	CASSISSGQLSNQPQHF	TGTGCCAGTAGTATAAGTTCGGGACAGCTCAGCAATCAGCCCCAGCATTTT
once	TRBJ2-1	TRBD2	TRBV28	CASSREGVTHNNEQFF	TGTGCCAGCAGTCGGGAGGGAGTGACCCATAACAATGAGCAGTTCTTC
.	TRBJ1-2	TRBD1	TRBV28	CASSFLGQGLGYTF	TGTGCCAGCAGTTTTCTCGGACAGGGGTTAGGCTACACCTTC
few	TRBJ2-6	TRBD1	TRBV4-1	CASSQEGTGVSGANVLTF	TGCGCCAGCAGCCAAGAAGGGACAGGGGTCTCTGGGGCCAACGTCCTGACTTTC
.	TRBJ1-4	.	TRBV7-9	CSSSPNRPGSNEKLFF	TGTTCCAGCAGCCCCAACAGGCCAGGGTCTAATGAAAAACTGTTTTTT
.	TRBJ2-1	.	TRBV7-2	CASSIWREQFF	TGTGCCAGCAGCATTTGGAGAGAGCAGTTCTTC
once	TRBJ1-5	.	TRBV27	CASSFGNQPQHF	TGTGCCAGCAGTTTCGGCAATCAGCCCCAGCATTTT
once	TRBJ2-1	.	TRBV7-9	CASRGGGSSSYNEQFF	TGTGCCAGCAGGGGGGGAGGTTCGAGCTCCTACAATGAGCAGTTCTTC
.	TRBJ2-1	.	TRBV29-1	CSVQAPSSYNEQFF	TGCAGCGTGCAAGCCCCGAGCTCCTACAATGAGCAGTTCTTC
.	TRBJ2-3	.	TRBV6-5	CASSPQGNPDTQYF	TGTGCCAGCAGTCCTCAGGGGAACCCAGATACGCAGTATTTT
once	TRBJ2-3	.	TRBV28	CASSPRLADTQYF	TGTGCCAGCAGTCCCCGACTAGCAGATACGCAGTATTTT
.	TRBJ1-5	.	TRBV27	CASSSTDKLNQPQHF	TGTGCCAGCAGTTCCACGGACAAGCTTAATCAGCCCCAGCATTTT
.	TRBJ1-4	TRBD1	TRBV7-9	CASSSDRGSEKLFF	TGTGCCAGCAGCTCAGACAGGGGCAGTGAAAAACTGTTTTTT
.	TRBJ2-2	.	TRBV9	CASSPPGGGLNTGELFF	TGTGCCAGCAGCCCACCCGGAGGGGGCTTGAACACCGGGGAGCTGTTTTTT
few	TRBJ2-7	TRBD1	TRBV4-1	CASSQDSPTGFYEQYF	TGCGCCAGCAGCCAAGATTCTCCGACAGGGTTTTACGAGCAGTACTTC
few	TRBJ2-2	TRBD1	TRBV6-1	CASSSDRVDGELFF	TGTGCCAGCAGTTCCGACAGGGTGGACGGGGAGCTGTTTTTT
.	TRBJ1-1	.	TRBV6-6	CASSLPQLNVPEAFF	TGTGCCAGCAGTCTCCCCCAACTCAATGTCCCTGAAGCTTTCTTT
.	TRBJ1-2	.	TRBV10-2	CASSEPYPDGYGYTF	TGCGCCAGCAGTGAGCCTTACCCAGATGGCTATGGCTACACCTTC
once	TRBJ2-3	TRBD2	TRBV28	CASSPQGLAGADTQYF	TGTGCCAGCAGTCCGCAGGGACTAGCGGGAGCAGATACGCAGTATTTT
.	TRBJ2-1	TRBD2	TRBV6-5	CASRAVKAGENEQFF	TGTGCCAGCAGAGCAGTGAAGGCGGGAGAAAATGAGCAGTTCTTC
few	TRBJ2-3	TRBD1	TRBV29-1	CSVGAQGPVQDTQYF	TGCAGCGTTGGGGCACAGGGGCCGGTTCAAGATACGCAGTATTTT
once	TRBJ2-2	TRBD1	TRBV5-4	CASSPGQINTGELFF	TGTGCCAGCAGCCCGGGACAGATAAACACCGGGGAGCTGTTTTTT
.	TRBJ2-5	.	TRBV29-1	CSVEDAQEGPQGTQYF	TGCAGCGTTGAAGACGCCCAGGAGGGGCCGCAAGGGACCCAGTACTTC
.	TRBJ2-1	.	TRBV7-8	CASSYRWANEQFF	TGTGCCAGCAGCTACAGGTGGGCTAATGAGCAGTTCTTC
.	TRBJ2-2	TRBD2	TRBV30	CAWTGSGVAGELFF	TGTGCCTGGACGGGTAGCGGGGTGGCCGGGGAGCTGTTTTTT
.	TRBJ2-1	TRBD2	TRBV30	CAWTGLAGSEQFF	TGTGCCTGGACTGGACTAGCGGGAAGTGAGCAGTTCTTC
.	TRBJ2-1	.	TRBV20-1	CSARDSDEQFF	TGCAGTGCCAGGGACTCGGATGAGCAGTTCTTC
.	TRBJ1-1	.	TRBV7-6	CASSLVGGMETKKNTEAFF	TGTGCCAGCAGCTTAGTGGGGGGGATGGAGACAAAGAAGAACACTGAAGCTTTCTTT
.	TRBJ2-1	TRBD1	TRBV7-9	CASSPGGTGPYNEQFF	TGTGCCAGCAGCCCGGGTGGGACAGGACCGTACAATGAGCAGTTCTTC
once	TRBJ2-1	.	TRBV4-3	CASSQDLLALPYNEQFF	TGCGCCAGCAGCCAAGATTTACTTGCACTTCCTTACAATGAGCAGTTCTTC
once	TRBJ1-1	TRBD1	TRBV14	CASSQDLGQGRAEAFF	TGTGCCAGCAGCCAAGATCTAGGACAGGGAAGGGCTGAAGCTTTCTTT
.	TRBJ1-5	.	TRBV7-2	CASSSSTGGSNQPQHF	TGTGCCAGCAGCTCTTCGACAGGCGGAAGTAATCAGCCCCAGCATTTT
.	TRBJ2-7	.	TRBV2	CASSGSAGEQYF	TGTGCCAGCAGCGGGAGTGCGGGCGAGCAGTACTTC
.	TRBJ1-1	.	TRBV7-2	CASSRGTEAFF	TGTGCCAGCAGCCGGGGCACTGAAGCTTTCTTT
.	TRBJ2-7	.	TRBV23-1	CASSQSVRGFSYEQYF	TGCGCCAGCAGTCAGTCCGTTCGGGGTTTCTCCTACGAGCAGTACTTC
few	TRBJ2-7	TRBD1	TRBV6-5	CASSSSGTGPYEQYF	TGTGCCAGCTCTTCTTCCGGGACAGGGCCCTACGAGCAGTACTTC
.	TRBJ2-2	TRBD2	TRBV19	CATSGRLNTGELFF	TGTGCCACTAGCGGGAGGTTGAACACCGGGGAGCTGTTTTTT
.	TRBJ2-2	TRBD1	TRBV7-2	CASSTGTVNTGELFF	TGTGCCAGCAGTACCGGGACAGTGAACACCGGGGAGCTGTTTTTT
.	TRBJ2-2	TRBD1	TRBV19	CASKNRGTGELFF	TGTGCCAGTAAAAACAGGGGAACCGGGGAGCTGTTTTTT
few	TRBJ2-3	TRBD1	TRBV4-3	CASSQDLTGYTDTQYF	TGCGCCAGCAGCCAAGATCTGACAGGGTATACAGATACGCAGTATTTT